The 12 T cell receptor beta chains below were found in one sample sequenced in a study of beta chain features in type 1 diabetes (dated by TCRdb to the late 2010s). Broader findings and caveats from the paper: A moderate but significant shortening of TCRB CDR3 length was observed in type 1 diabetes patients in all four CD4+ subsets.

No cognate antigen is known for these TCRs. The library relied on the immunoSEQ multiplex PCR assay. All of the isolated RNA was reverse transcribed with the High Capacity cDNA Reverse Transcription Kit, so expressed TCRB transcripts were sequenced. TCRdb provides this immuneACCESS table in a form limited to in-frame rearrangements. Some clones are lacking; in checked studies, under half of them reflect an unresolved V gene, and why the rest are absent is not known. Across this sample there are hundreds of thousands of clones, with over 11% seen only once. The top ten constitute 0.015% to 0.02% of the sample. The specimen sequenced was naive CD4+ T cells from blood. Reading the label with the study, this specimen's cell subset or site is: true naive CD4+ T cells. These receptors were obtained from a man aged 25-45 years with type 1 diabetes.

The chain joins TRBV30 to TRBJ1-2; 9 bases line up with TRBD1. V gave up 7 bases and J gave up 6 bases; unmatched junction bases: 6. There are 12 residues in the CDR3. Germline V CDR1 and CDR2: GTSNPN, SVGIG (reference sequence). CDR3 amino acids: CASWTGDDGYTF. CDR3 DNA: TGTGCCTCTTGGACAGGGGATGATGGCTACACCTTC.

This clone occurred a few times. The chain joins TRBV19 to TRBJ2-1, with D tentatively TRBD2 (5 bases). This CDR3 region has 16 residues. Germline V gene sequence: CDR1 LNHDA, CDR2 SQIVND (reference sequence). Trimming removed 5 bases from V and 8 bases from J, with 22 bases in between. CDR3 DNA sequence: TGTGCCAGTAGTGACCCGGGGAGTGGGAGATTTCATGAGCAGTTCTTC. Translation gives CASSDPGSGRFHEQFF.

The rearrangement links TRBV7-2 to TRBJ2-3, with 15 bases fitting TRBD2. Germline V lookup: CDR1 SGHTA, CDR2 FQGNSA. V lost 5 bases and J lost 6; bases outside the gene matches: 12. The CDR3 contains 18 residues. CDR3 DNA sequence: TGTGCCAGCAGCGCCCAGCCGGGACTAGCGGGAGGACGGGATACGCAGTATTTT. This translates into CASSAQPGLAGGRDTQYF. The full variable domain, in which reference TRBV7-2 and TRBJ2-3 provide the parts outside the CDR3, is GAGVSQSPSNKVTEKGKDVELRCDPISGHTALYWYRQSLGQGLEFLIYFQGNSAPDKSGLPSDRFSAERTGGSVSTLTIQRTQQEDSAVYLCASSAQPGLAGGRDTQYFGPGTRLTVL.

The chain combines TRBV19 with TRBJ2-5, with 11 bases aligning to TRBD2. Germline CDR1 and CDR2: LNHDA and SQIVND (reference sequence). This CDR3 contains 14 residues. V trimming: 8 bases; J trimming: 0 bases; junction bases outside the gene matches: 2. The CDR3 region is CASRTSGYQETQYF. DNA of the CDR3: TGTGCCAGTCGGACTAGCGGGTACCAAGAGACCCAGTACTTC.

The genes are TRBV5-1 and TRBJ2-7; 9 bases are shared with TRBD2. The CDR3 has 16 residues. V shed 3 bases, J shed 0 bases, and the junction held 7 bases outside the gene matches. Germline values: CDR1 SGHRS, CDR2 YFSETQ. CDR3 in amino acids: CASSSRGAGGSYEQYF. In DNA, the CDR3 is TGCGCCAGCAGCTCCCGAGGAGCGGGAGGCTCCTACGAGCAGTACTTC.

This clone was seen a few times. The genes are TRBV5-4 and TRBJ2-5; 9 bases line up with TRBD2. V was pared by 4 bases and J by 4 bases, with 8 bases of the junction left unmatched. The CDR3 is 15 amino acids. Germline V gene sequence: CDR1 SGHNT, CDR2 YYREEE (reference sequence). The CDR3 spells CASSRMVAGAETQYF. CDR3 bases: TGTGCCAGCAGCCGAATGGTAGCGGGAGCAGAGACCCAGTACTTC.

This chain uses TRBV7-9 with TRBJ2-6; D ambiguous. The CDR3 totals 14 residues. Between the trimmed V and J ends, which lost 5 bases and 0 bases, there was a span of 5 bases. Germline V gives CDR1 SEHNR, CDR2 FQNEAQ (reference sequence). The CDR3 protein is CASSQDSGANVLTF. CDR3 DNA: TGTGCCAGCAGCCAGGACTCTGGGGCCAACGTCCTGACTTTC.

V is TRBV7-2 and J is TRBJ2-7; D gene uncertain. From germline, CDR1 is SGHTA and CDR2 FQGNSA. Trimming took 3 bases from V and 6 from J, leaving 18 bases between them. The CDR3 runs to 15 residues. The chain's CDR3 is CASSFQSDILSEQYF. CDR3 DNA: TGTGCCAGCAGCTTTCAATCTGACATCCTCTCCGAGCAGTACTTC.

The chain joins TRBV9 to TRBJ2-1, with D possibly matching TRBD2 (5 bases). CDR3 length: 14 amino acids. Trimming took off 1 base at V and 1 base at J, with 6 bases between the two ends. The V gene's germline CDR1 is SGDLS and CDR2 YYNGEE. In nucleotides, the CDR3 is TGTGCCAGCAGCGTATGGGAGTCCTACAATGAGCAGTTCTTC. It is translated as CASSVWESYNEQFF.

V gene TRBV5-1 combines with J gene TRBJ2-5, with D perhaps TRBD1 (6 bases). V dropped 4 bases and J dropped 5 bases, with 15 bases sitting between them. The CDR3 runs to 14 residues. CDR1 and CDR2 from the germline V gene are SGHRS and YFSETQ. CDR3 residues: CASSQNGQHETQYF. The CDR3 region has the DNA TGCGCCAGCAGCCAGAACGGACAGCACGAGACCCAGTACTTC.

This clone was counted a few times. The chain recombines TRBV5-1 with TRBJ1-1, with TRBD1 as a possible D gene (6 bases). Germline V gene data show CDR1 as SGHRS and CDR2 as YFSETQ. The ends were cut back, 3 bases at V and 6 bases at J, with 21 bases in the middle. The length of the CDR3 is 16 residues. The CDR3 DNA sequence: TGCGCCAGCAGCTCCCTCACACAGGGAAGCGGCGCTGAAGCTTTCTTT. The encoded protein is CASSSLTQGSGAEAFF.

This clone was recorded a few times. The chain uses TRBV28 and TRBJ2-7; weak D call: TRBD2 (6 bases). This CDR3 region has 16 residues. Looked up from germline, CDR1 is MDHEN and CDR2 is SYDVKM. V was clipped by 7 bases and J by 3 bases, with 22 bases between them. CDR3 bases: TGTGCCAGCACCCTCTGGGGTGGGGACTCTGTCTACGAGCAGTACTTC. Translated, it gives CASTLWGGDSVYEQYF.